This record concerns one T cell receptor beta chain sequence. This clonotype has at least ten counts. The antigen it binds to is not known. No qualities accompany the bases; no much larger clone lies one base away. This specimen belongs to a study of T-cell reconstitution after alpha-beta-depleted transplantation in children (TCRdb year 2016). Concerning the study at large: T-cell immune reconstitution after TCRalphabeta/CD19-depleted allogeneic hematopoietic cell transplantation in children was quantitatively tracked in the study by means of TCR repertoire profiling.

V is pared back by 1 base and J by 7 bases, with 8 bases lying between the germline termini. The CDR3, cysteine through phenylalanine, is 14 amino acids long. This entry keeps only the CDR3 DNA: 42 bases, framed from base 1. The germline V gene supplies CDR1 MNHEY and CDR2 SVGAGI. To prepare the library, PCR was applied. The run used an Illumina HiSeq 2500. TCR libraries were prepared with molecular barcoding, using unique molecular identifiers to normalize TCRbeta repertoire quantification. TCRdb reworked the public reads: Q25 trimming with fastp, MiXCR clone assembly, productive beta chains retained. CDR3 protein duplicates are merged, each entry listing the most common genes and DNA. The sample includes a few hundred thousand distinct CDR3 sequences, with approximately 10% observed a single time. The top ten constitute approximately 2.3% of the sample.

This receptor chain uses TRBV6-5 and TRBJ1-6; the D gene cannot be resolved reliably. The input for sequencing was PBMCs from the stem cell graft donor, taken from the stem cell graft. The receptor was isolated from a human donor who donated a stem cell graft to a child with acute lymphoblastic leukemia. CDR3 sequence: CASSYYGMNSPLHF. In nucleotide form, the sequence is TGTGCCAGCAGTTACTACGGCATGAATTCACCCCTCCACTTT.